This TCR beta chain comes out of a study of T-cell reconstitution after alpha-beta-depleted transplantation in children. Unique molecular identifiers were built into the TCRbeta library. TCRdb reanalysed the PCR reads using MiXCR and keeps one entry per CDR3 protein. The table includes approximately 93,000 distinct CDR3 sequences, approximately 9.2% detected once. Looked up from germline, CDR1 is SGHDT and CDR2 is YYEEEE. The V gene lost 4 bases and the J gene lost 2 bases, with 10 bases spanning the gap. CDR3 size: 13 residues. The material sequenced was PBMCs from the stem cell graft donor, taken from the stem cell graft. The clonotype comes from a human donor who donated a stem cell graft to a child with congenital amegakaryocytic thrombocytopenia. V is TRBV5-6 and J is TRBJ2-7; TRBD1 or TRBD2 may be the D gene (5 bases each). CDR3 in amino acids: CASSPGLPYEQYF. Here the CDR3 DNA reads TGTGCCAGCAGCCCGGGGCTCCCCTACGAGCAGTACTTC.